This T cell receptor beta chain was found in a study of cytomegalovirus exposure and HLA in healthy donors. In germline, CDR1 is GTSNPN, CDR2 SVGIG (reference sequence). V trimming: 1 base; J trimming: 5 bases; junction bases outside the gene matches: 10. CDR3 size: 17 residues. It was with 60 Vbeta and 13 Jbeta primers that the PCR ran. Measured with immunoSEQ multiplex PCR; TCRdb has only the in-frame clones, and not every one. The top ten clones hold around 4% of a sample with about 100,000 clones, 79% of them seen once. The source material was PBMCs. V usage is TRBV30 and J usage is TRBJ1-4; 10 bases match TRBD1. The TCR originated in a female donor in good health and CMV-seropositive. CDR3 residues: CAWSATTGGLGNEKLFF. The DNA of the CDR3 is TGTGCCTGGAGTGCAACGACAGGGGGCTTGGGGAATGAAAAACTGTTTTTT.